Included here is one T cell receptor beta chain sequence, with context. Its antigen is currently unknown. This specimen belongs to a study of shared clonotypes between healthy human individuals. Donation came from healthy HIV-negative adults that had no recent acute infections or vaccinations. Trimming took 5 bases from V and 0 from J; bases not matched to a gene: 7. The CDR3 has 16 amino acids. Germline V CDR1 and CDR2: SGHTA, FQGTGA. The study's findings and limits: Naive subsets generally exceeded memory subsets in estimated richness.

Produced via immunoSEQ multiplex PCR; TCRdb's table is partial and in-frame only. The sample holds 2 million to 3 million clones, under 95% seen once. The receptor was isolated from a man aged 18 to 29 in good health. Some clones in this sample may be carry-over from other donors' samples. V gene TRBV7-3 combines with J gene TRBJ1-3; 7 bases match TRBD1. Sequencing used naive CD4+ T cells from PBMCs. Subset described: CD45RA+ positively selected. As DNA, the CDR3 is TGTGCCAGCAGCCCGGGACAGAGCCGCTCTGGAAACACCATATATTTT. Protein product: CASSPGQSRSGNTIYF.